This T cell receptor beta chain was obtained from a study of response to subunit inactivated influenza vaccine. One entry per CDR3 protein, called by TCRdb with MiXCR from the RT-PCR reads. Of about 570,000 distinct CDR3 sequences in the sample, approximately 11% were seen once. Only a few counts were recorded for this clonotype. The CDR3 is 15 amino acids. V was pared by 0 bases and J by 2 bases, with 6 bases of the junction left unmatched. CDR1 is DFQATT, CDR2 SNEGSKA, per germline (reference sequence). These data are also associated with another study on T cells expressing NK-cell markers. That source adds: Synthesis of TCR beta cDNA relied on 5'RACE template switching carrying UMIs. The TCR beta repertoires originated in sorted CD3+CD56+NKG2C+, CD3+CD56+NKG2C- and CD3+CD56-NKG2C+ T cells. Seven of the eight sequenced donors were HCMV-seropositive; one was seronegative.

Specimen: PBMCs from blood, collected on the day of vaccination. The rearrangement joins TRBV20-1 to TRBJ2-7; 8 nucleotides agree with TRBD2. The receptor's source is a man aged 45-65 years who received an inactivated influenza vaccine. The CDR3 nucleotides read TGCAGTGCTAGAGACCCTACTAGCGGAACCTACGAGCAGTACTTC. Translated, it gives CSARDPTSGTYEQYF.